The T cell receptor beta chain described here comes from a study of OX40 agonist ivuxolimab in advanced cancers. At the level of the study: Each dose-escalation patient presented with hepatocellular carcinoma, melanoma, renal cell or head and neck cancer.

Trimming shortened V by 5 bases and J by 5 bases, and 14 bases separated the two germline ends. Germline V lookup: CDR1 SGHRS, CDR2 YFSETQ. The CDR3 has 13 amino acids. The protocol was immunoSEQ multiplex PCR, while the TCRdb copy is restricted to in-frame clones and leaves out a portion. This table has 71,000 or so clones, about 93% appearing once. The chain uses TRBV5-1 and TRBJ2-7, with D possibly being TRBD2 (5 bases). The source is an adult with an advanced solid tumor such as melanoma, head and neck, liver or kidney cancer. The sample was CD4+ or CD8+ T cells sorted from blood, taken in a trial of the OX40 agonist ivuxolimab. The DNA of the CDR3 is TGCGCCAGCAGGAGGGAAGGCGCTAACGAGCAGTACTTC. Protein: CASRREGANEQYF.